A selection of T cell receptor beta chains follows, all from one sample in a study of T-cell memory formation after mild COVID-19. TCRdb reprocessed the 5' RACE reads with MiXCR, giving one entry per CDR3 protein. This sample has about 55,000 distinct CDR3 sequences, with more than 9% found just once. Sequenced sample: PBMCs or a T cell subset sorted from them (not recorded which). These receptors were taken from a man between 18 and 35 years old who had mild COVID-19 (a few samples of this study predate the infection). Cell type and time point are not known. Each CDR3 is given with its conserved first and last residue. A D gene is named only where the DNA matches it firmly. Rows may omit the clone size; those that give it use once, few, many or a size class.

D gene	V gene	J gene	clone size	CDR3 protein	CDR3 DNA
.	TRBV7-2	TRBJ2-5	many	CASSRTGLGTQYF	TGTGCCAGCAGCCGTACTGGACTGGGGACCCAGTACTTC
TRBD1	TRBV19	TRBJ2-7	many	CASNTGQGTHEQYF	TGTGCCAGTAACACCGGACAGGGGACCCACGAGCAGTACTTC
.	TRBV7-2	TRBJ1-1	.	CASSLSVDRNTEAFF	TGTGCCAGCAGCTTATCGGTGGATAGGAACACTGAAGCTTTCTTT
TRBD1	TRBV7-9	TRBJ1-2	.	CASRDTGTGGGGYTF	TGTGCCAGCAGAGATACCGGGACAGGGGGCGGTGGCTACACCTTC
.	TRBV20-1	TRBJ1-4	few	CSASTASNEKLFF	TGCAGTGCTAGTACAGCATCAAATGAAAAACTGTTTTTT
.	TRBV7-2	TRBJ2-7	many	CASSFAYEQYF	TGTGCCAGCAGCTTCGCGTACGAGCAGTACTTC
TRBD2	TRBV7-2	TRBJ2-5	.	CASSYSGGQETQYF	TGTGCCAGCAGCTATAGCGGGGGCCAAGAGACCCAGTACTTC
TRBD1	TRBV12-3/TRBV12-4	TRBJ2-5	few	CASSFRSGTGGETQYF	TGTGCCAGCAGTTTTCGGTCTGGGACAGGGGGAGAGACCCAGTACTTC
TRBD1	TRBV6-5	TRBJ1-2	few	CASSLGQGLDGYTF	TGTGCCAGCAGTCTAGGACAGGGTTTAGATGGCTACACCTTC
.	TRBV4-3	TRBJ2-3	.	CASSQVGGPADTQYF	TGCGCCAGCAGCCAAGTGGGGGGCCCTGCAGATACGCAGTATTTT
.	TRBV29-1	TRBJ1-5	.	CSVKVTNGPQHF	TGCAGCGTGAAAGTAACGAACGGGCCCCAGCATTTT
TRBD2	TRBV6-2/TRBV6-3	TRBJ2-3	.	CASSLLAGRDTQYF	TGTGCCAGCAGTTTACTAGCGGGTAGAGATACGCAGTATTTT
TRBD2	TRBV5-8	TRBJ2-1	few	CASSLVSGGINEQFF	TGTGCCAGCAGCTTGGTTAGCGGGGGGATTAATGAGCAGTTCTTC
TRBD1	TRBV5-1	TRBJ1-6	.	CASSVISGTGAPLHF	TGCGCCAGCAGCGTAATATCCGGGACAGGGGCACCCCTCCACTTT
.	TRBV6-2/TRBV6-3	TRBJ2-2	many	CASNFNWNTGELFF	TGTGCCAGCAATTTTAACTGGAACACCGGGGAGCTGTTTTTT
TRBD2	TRBV24-1	TRBJ2-1	few	CATSDLASGEQFF	TGTGCCACCAGTGATTTAGCTAGCGGTGAGCAGTTCTTC
.	TRBV12-3/TRBV12-4	TRBJ2-3	.	CASSPGVSTDTQYF	TGTGCCAGCAGTCCCGGGGTTAGCACAGATACGCAGTATTTT
.	TRBV5-1	TRBJ2-7	.	CASSRTGTERYEQYF	TGCGCCAGCAGCCGCACTGGGACGGAGAGGTACGAGCAGTACTTC
.	TRBV29-1	TRBJ2-3	few	CSARPTGTDTQYF	TGCAGCGCCCGACCCACAGGCACAGATACGCAGTATTTT
TRBD1	TRBV7-2	TRBJ2-5	many	CASSSGQYQETQYF	TGTGCCAGCAGCTCGGGACAGTACCAAGAGACCCAGTACTTC
.	TRBV27	TRBJ2-3	many	CASSPRGGTTQYF	TGTGCCAGCAGTCCACGGGGAGGGACAACGCAGTATTTT
.	TRBV18	TRBJ2-5	many	CASSPGNRQETQYF	TGTGCCAGCTCACCAGGGAATAGGCAAGAGACCCAGTACTTC
.	TRBV12-3/TRBV12-4	TRBJ1-1	many	CASSFGPHGTEAFF	TGTGCCAGCAGTTTCGGCCCACATGGAACTGAAGCTTTCTTT
.	TRBV7-6	TRBJ2-3	many	CASSLGLARTDTQYF	TGTGCCAGCAGCCTGGGACTCGCCCGCACAGATACGCAGTATTTT
.	TRBV7-9	TRBJ2-5	few	CASSLSADRETQYF	TGTGCCAGCAGCTTATCGGCAGATCGAGAGACCCAGTACTTC
.	TRBV27	TRBJ2-5	.	CASSLSVGRETQYF	TGTGCCAGCAGTTTAAGCGTGGGGCGGGAGACCCAGTACTTC
.	TRBV5-8	TRBJ2-5	few	CASSLVGQETQYF	TGTGCCAGCAGCTTGGTGGGGCAAGAGACCCAGTACTTC
.	TRBV23-1	TRBJ1-1	.	CASSQTGTEAFF	TGCGCCAGCAGTCAAACAGGCACTGAAGCTTTCTTT
.	TRBV5-6	TRBJ2-1	few	CASSFVSTDNEQFF	TGTGCCAGCAGCTTCGTCTCGACAGACAATGAGCAGTTCTTC
.	TRBV20-1	TRBJ1-1	once	CSAWLGRLNTEAFF	TGCAGTGCTTGGCTCGGACGGCTGAACACTGAAGCTTTCTTT
TRBD1	TRBV12-3/TRBV12-4	TRBJ2-7	many	CASSFTLDRGIYEQYF	TGTGCCAGCAGTTTCACTCTGGACAGGGGAATATACGAGCAGTACTTC
.	TRBV5-1	TRBJ2-7	many	CASSLGQPAEQYF	TGCGCCAGCAGCTTGGGGCAGCCTGCCGAGCAGTACTTC
.	TRBV4-2	TRBJ1-4	few	CASSQEGRANEKLFF	TGTGCCAGCAGCCAGGAGGGGAGAGCAAATGAAAAACTGTTTTTT
TRBD1	TRBV19	TRBJ1-2	.	CASSVTGSPPGYTF	TGTGCCAGTAGTGTGACAGGGAGTCCTCCTGGCTACACCTTC
.	TRBV5-1	TRBJ1-3	few	CASSLGTSGNTIYF	TGCGCCAGCAGCTTGGGGACCTCTGGAAACACCATATATTTT
.	TRBV10-3	TRBJ1-1	.	CAISESRGSSEAFF	TGTGCCATCAGTGAGTCTCGGGGTTCATCTGAAGCTTTCTTT
TRBD2	TRBV24-1	TRBJ2-1	.	CATSDSLAGDNEQFF	TGTGCCACCAGTGACTCACTAGCGGGGGACAATGAGCAGTTCTTC
.	TRBV4-1	TRBJ2-5	many	CASSQVFGLGETQYF	TGCGCCAGCAGCCAAGTATTCGGGCTAGGGGAGACCCAGTACTTC
TRBD1	TRBV20-1	TRBJ2-1	.	CSARALDRGYNEQFF	TGCAGTGCTAGAGCGCTGGACAGGGGATACAATGAGCAGTTCTTC